This is a list of T cell receptor beta chains from one sample in a study of long-term antiretroviral therapy in people with HIV. TCRdb keeps only in-frame clones here, not all; method: immunoSEQ multiplex PCR. Of approximately 11,000 clones in the sample, approximately 90% were seen once. The specimen was unsorted PBMCs, collected 0.2 years before starting antiretroviral therapy. All receptors come from a woman in her thirties or forties with HIV. The CDR3 runs from the conserved cysteine through the conserved F or W. The order of the fields is clone size, V gene, J gene, D gene, CDR3 DNA, CDR3 protein. The D gene is left open where the match is weak. Clone size, where shown, is once, few, many, or a class for clones that have expanded.

few	TRBV7-9	TRBJ1-1	TRBD1	TGTGCCAGCAGCTTAGGCGGGACAGGGAAGTCAGCTGAAGCTTTCTTT	CASSLGGTGKSAEAFF
few	TRBV5-5	TRBJ1-2	NA	TGCGCCAGCAGCCAAGATTGGGGGGGCATTGGCTACACCTTC	CASSQDWGGIGYTF
NA	TRBV19	TRBJ2-3	TRBD2	TGTGCCAGTAGTGATCGACTAGCGGGGGGGCCAGATACGCAGTATTTT	CASSDRLAGGPDTQYF
NA	TRBV12-5	TRBJ2-5	NA	TGTGCTAGTGGTCCTACGGGAGAGAGAGAGACCCAGTACTTC	CASGPTGERETQYF
NA	TRBV11-2	TRBJ2-7	NA	TGTGCCAGCAGTAAACGACGGGGCGACGAGCAGTACTTC	CASSKRRGDEQYF
NA	TRBV19	TRBJ1-2	TRBD1	TGTGCCAGTAGCGACCGGGACAGTCTTGGCTACACCTTC	CASSDRDSLGYTF
few	TRBV27	TRBJ1-6	TRBD1	TGTGCCAGCAGTTTAGATCGGACAGGGAATTCACCCCTCCACTTT	CASSLDRTGNSPLHF
NA	TRBV7-3	TRBJ1-3	NA	TGTGCCAGCAGCTTCTCAGGGGCCGCTGGAAACACCATATATTTT	CASSFSGAAGNTIYF
NA	TRBV6-1	TRBJ2-7	NA	TGTGCCAGCAGTCTCCAAGGGGACGAGCAGTACTTC	CASSLQGDEQYF
NA	TRBV5-1	TRBJ1-5	TRBD1	TGCGCCAGCAGCTTGACAGGGGGCCATCAGCCCCAGCATTTT	CASSLTGGHQPQHF
NA	TRBV30	TRBJ1-1	NA	TGTGCCTGGAGTGTAGAGTCGGTCGCCCGGGCAGCTTTCTTT	CAWSVESVARAAFF
NA	TRBV29-1	TRBJ1-1	TRBD1	TGCAGCGAGTCAGGGGGCGCGGGTACTGAAGCTTTCTTT	CSESGGAGTEAFF
NA	TRBV5-1	TRBJ2-3	NA	TGCGCCAGCAGCTTGGCGGCAGGGAGCGGGGATACGCAGTATTTT	CASSLAAGSGDTQYF
NA	TRBV9	TRBJ2-2	NA	TGTGCCAGCAGCGCACCGAGTGGGATAGGCACCGGGGAGCTGTTTTTT	CASSAPSGIGTGELFF
NA	TRBV19	TRBJ1-4	NA	TGTGCCAGTAGTACGTCCAGGGTTACTAATGAAAAACTGTTTTTT	CASSTSRVTNEKLFF
NA	TRBV6-7	TRBJ1-5	NA	TGTGCCAGCAGTTACTCGGGGGCAGGGGAAGGCAATCAGCCCCAGCATTTT	CASSYSGAGEGNQPQHF
NA	TRBV6-5	TRBJ2-7	TRBD1	TGTGCCAGCAGTTCGACAGGGTACACCTACGAGCAGTACTTC	CASSSTGYTYEQYF
NA	TRBV18	TRBJ2-1	TRBD2	TGTGCCAGCTCACACGGTCTGGCGGGGGGGCACGGTGAGCAGTTCTTC	CASSHGLAGGHGEQFF
NA	TRBV27	TRBJ2-7	TRBD1	TGTGCCAGCAGAGTCGGGACAGCCCAATACGAGCAGTACTTC	CASRVGTAQYEQYF
NA	TRBV27	TRBJ2-2	NA	TGTGCCAGCAGTCCACGGGGTCAGCCGAACACCGGGGAGCTGTTTTTT	CASSPRGQPNTGELFF
NA	TRBV19	TRBJ1-2	NA	TGTGCCAGTAGTATAGCACAGGGAAGGGGCTACACCTTC	CASSIAQGRGYTF
NA	TRBV7-6	TRBJ1-1	TRBD1	TGTGCCAGCAGCTTACGGACAGGGGGCGATGAAGCTTTCTTT	CASSLRTGGDEAFF
NA	TRBV7-2	TRBJ2-2	NA	TGTGCCAGCAGCTTAGAGTCAGGGTCCGGGGAGCTGTTTTTT	CASSLESGSGELFF
NA	TRBV2	TRBJ1-3	NA	TGTGCCAGCAGTGACAAGAGGTACTCTGGAAACACCATATATTTT	CASSDKRYSGNTIYF
once	TRBV10-3	TRBJ1-4	NA	TGTGCCATCAGGGGGCAGGGTGAAAAACTGTTTTTT	CAIRGQGEKLFF
NA	TRBV2	TRBJ1-2	TRBD1	TGTGCCAGCAGTCCCCCCGGGACAGGGGGAAACTATGGCTACACCTTC	CASSPPGTGGNYGYTF
NA	TRBV13	TRBJ1-2	NA	TGTGCCAGCAGCGCGGAACGGTGGGGATCGGGAGGCTACACCTTC	CASSAERWGSGGYTF
NA	TRBV7-9	TRBJ1-2	TRBD1	TGTGCCAGCAGCTTTCGACAGGGGGCGCGTGGTAGTGGCTACACCTTC	CASSFRQGARGSGYTF
once	TRBV27	TRBJ1-5	TRBD1	TGTGCCAGCAGCCCAGGGGGCCCATACAATCAGCCCCAGCATTTT	CASSPGGPYNQPQHF
once	TRBV5-1	TRBJ1-5	NA	TGCGCCAGCAGCCTGGGCGAGGGTCAGCCCCAGCATTTT	CASSLGEGQPQHF
NA	TRBV18	TRBJ2-3	NA	TGTGCCAGCTCAAAGGCTTGGACAGATACGCAGTATTTT	CASSKAWTDTQYF
NA	TRBV7-2	TRBJ2-2	NA	TGTGCCAGCAGCCCCAGTACCGGGGAGCTGTTTTTT	CASSPSTGELFF
NA	TRBV6-4	TRBJ2-5	TRBD1	TGTGCCAGCAGGAGACCGGGACAGACATCCCAAGAGACCCAGTACTTC	CASRRPGQTSQETQYF
NA	TRBV19	TRBJ1-1	NA	TGTGCCAGTGAAGATCCTCGTGGAGCCCGAGGGAACACTGAAGCTTTCTTT	CASEDPRGARGNTEAFF
NA	TRBV5-4	TRBJ2-5	NA	TGTGCCAGCAGCCGAACAGGGTACCAAGAGACCCAGTACTTC	CASSRTGYQETQYF
NA	TRBV7-9	TRBJ2-5	TRBD2	TGTGCCAGCAGCTTAAGGGCGGGGGGCCGCCAGGAGACCCAGTACTTC	CASSLRAGGRQETQYF
NA	TRBV5-4	TRBJ1-6	NA	TGTGCCAGCAGCAAGGACGGCTATAATTCACCCCTCCACTTT	CASSKDGYNSPLHF
NA	TRBV11-2	TRBJ2-3	TRBD2	TGTGCCAGCAGCTTAAAGACTAGCGGGGTCGACTTGTACACAGATACGCAGTATTTT	CASSLKTSGVDLYTDTQYF
NA	TRBV5-4	TRBJ2-3	TRBD2	TGTGCCAGCAGCTTGGCGGGAGGGGGGATCACAGATACGCAGTATTTT	CASSLAGGGITDTQYF
NA	TRBV18	TRBJ2-5	NA	TGTGCCAGCTCAGGGGGAGGAGAGACCCAGTACTTC	CASSGGGETQYF
NA	TRBV5-1	TRBJ2-1	TRBD1	TGCGCCAGCAGCTACTCGGGACAGTACTACAATGAGCAGTTCTTC	CASSYSGQYYNEQFF
NA	TRBV18	TRBJ2-7	TRBD2	TGTGCCAGCTCACCACCGGGACTAGCGGGGAGTGAGCAGTACTTC	CASSPPGLAGSEQYF
NA	TRBV30	TRBJ1-1	NA	TGTGCCTGGGGACCCCTTGGGACGTGGGCCACTGAAGCTTTCTTT	CAWGPLGTWATEAFF
NA	TRBV7-2	TRBJ1-2	NA	TGTGCCAGCAGCTTAGCAACACCTAACTATGGCTACACCTTC	CASSLATPNYGYTF
once	TRBV11-2	TRBJ2-3	NA	TGTGCCAGCAGCTCCTCGGTGGCTAGCACAGATACGCAGTATTTT	CASSSSVASTDTQYF
NA	TRBV6-6	TRBJ1-1	TRBD1	TGTGCCAGCAGTTACCCCATAACAGGGGGGAACACTGAAGCTTTCTTT	CASSYPITGGNTEAFF
NA	TRBV18	TRBJ2-2	TRBD1	TGTGCCAGCTCCCAATTCCGGGACAGGGAGACCGGGGAGCTGTTTTTT	CASSQFRDRETGELFF
NA	TRBV7-2	TRBJ1-3	TRBD1	TGTGCCAGCAGCCGCGACAGGGGGGGAAACACCATATATTTT	CASSRDRGGNTIYF
few	TRBV7-2	TRBJ1-6	NA	TGTGCCAGCAGCTTAACGCCAGGGCAGGAGTCACCCCTCCACTTT	CASSLTPGQESPLHF
NA	TRBV6-5	TRBJ2-3	NA	TGTGCCAGCAGTTACGGGCAACTGGGCGGCACAGATACGCAGTATTTT	CASSYGQLGGTDTQYF
NA	TRBV18	TRBJ1-5	NA	TGTGCCAGCTCACCACGTGGTGGGGACAATAGCAATCAGCCCCAGCATTTT	CASSPRGGDNSNQPQHF
NA	TRBV20-1	TRBJ2-3	NA	TGCAGTGCCGCAACCGGAGAAACGCAGTATTTT	CSAATGETQYF
NA	TRBV4-3	TRBJ1-1	NA	TGCGCCAGCAGCCAAGTTCAGGGCCAACACAGTGAAGCTTTCTTT	CASSQVQGQHSEAFF
NA	TRBV4-3	TRBJ2-2	NA	TGCGCCAGCAGTCAAGACAGGCCCGGGGAGCTGTTTTTT	CASSQDRPGELFF
once	TRBV6-1	TRBJ2-3	TRBD1	TGTGCCAGCAGTGAGGCTACAGGGGGCATCCTCTTAATGACGCAGTATTTT	CASSEATGGILLMTQYF
NA	TRBV4-3	TRBJ1-4	NA	TGCGCCAGCAGCCAAGTTGAGGTCTGTTTGGCAACTAATGAAAAACTGTTTTTT	CASSQVEVCLATNEKLFF